Listed here is a single TCR beta chain. Its specificity is not known. TCRdb's copy holds only in-frame clones and misses some; the assay was immunoSEQ multiplex PCR. The repertoire holds 100,000 to 150,000 clones, with 95% to 97% as singletons. The ends lost 0 bases at V and 4 bases at J; junction bases unmatched: 3. The CDR3 covers 15 residues. Germline V gene data show CDR1 as MNHEY and CDR2 as SVGAGI. The data derive from a study of cytomegalovirus exposure and HLA in healthy donors. Study outcomes and limitations: Confirmation in vitro established that three CMV-associated chains were specific for CMV antigens. Most TCR sequences were uncommon, yet certain public TCRs appeared in many donors. For cytomegalovirus status, the classifier reportedly gave diagnoses with high specificity and sensitivity.

The donors belonged to the approximately 130-subject validation cohort, separate from the roughly 670-subject first cohort. The chain has TRBV6-5 and TRBJ2-3; TRBD2 matches at 8 bases. This sequence originates from a young man in good health and CMV-seronegative. Sequenced: PBMCs. CDR3 residues: CASSYSVREADTQYF. The CDR3 DNA reads TGTGCCAGCAGTTACTCGGTGCGGGAGGCAGATACGCAGTATTTT.